Below, 20 T cell receptor beta chains from the same sample are listed, as sequenced in a study of cytomegalovirus exposure and HLA in healthy donors. Amplification used 60 Vbeta primers and 13 Jbeta primers. Produced via immunoSEQ multiplex PCR; TCRdb's table is partial and in-frame only. This sample has about 160,000 clones, with 71% found just once. The sequenced sample consisted of PBMCs. The receptors were gathered from a woman in her twenties or thirties in good health and CMV-seronegative.

This clone came up a few times. This chain connects TRBV19 to TRBJ2-1; 11 bases map to TRBD2. This CDR3 is 17 amino acids long. CDR1 is LNHDA and CDR2 is SQIVND in the germline V gene (reference sequence). The trim removed 3 bases at V and 7 bases at J, leaving 11 bases unmatched. The CDR3 here is CASSMPPASGGLNEQFF. The CDR3 DNA is TGTGCCAGTAGTATGCCCCCCGCTAGCGGGGGGCTTAATGAGCAGTTCTTC.

CDR3 residues: CASKKNGGNEQFF. For the CDR3, the DNA is TGTGCCAGCAAGAAGAACGGTGGTAATGAGCAGTTCTTC. The gene calls are TRBV6-1 and TRBJ2-1, with D hard to call. CDR3 length: 13 amino acids. Deletions cut 7 bases from V and 7 bases from J, with 14 bases between. The germline gives CDR1 MNHNS, CDR2 SASEGT.

The chain uses TRBV6-6 and TRBJ1-5; no clear D. V lost 7 bases and J lost 7, with 17 bases in between. Germline assignment: CDR1 MNHNY and CDR2 SVGAGI (reference sequence). CDR3 size: 14 residues. CDR3 sequence reads: CASTDLGGGQPQHF. CDR3 sequence (DNA): TGTGCCAGCACCGACTTAGGCGGTGGGCAGCCCCAGCATTTT.

On this clone itself: One junction end disagrees with the germline gene, perhaps due to a read error. This chain joins TRBV7-9 and TRBJ2-7; 7 nucleotides agree with TRBD2. The CDR3 is 16 amino acids. Looked up from germline, CDR1 is SEHNR and CDR2 is FQNEAQ (reference sequence). CDR3 coding DNA: TGTTCCAGCAGCTTACTCCGGTGGGGAGGGAGGGACGAGCAGTACTTC. Its translation: CSSSLLRWGGRDEQYF.

The CDR3 sequence is CASSLRPPGLVSPSTQYF. CDR3 in DNA: TGTGCCAGCAGCTTAAGGCCTCCGGGACTAGTATCACCAAGTACGCAGTATTTT. The V and J genes are TRBV11-2 and TRBJ2-3, with 8 bases aligning to TRBD2. Germline values: CDR1 SGHAT, CDR2 FQNNGV. The CDR3 has 18 residues. The junction had 18 bases not matched to a gene; V was cut back by 2 bases and J by 8 bases.

The chain links TRBV19 to TRBJ1-1; D is possibly TRBD1 (5 bases). CDR3 length equals 13 residues. The V end was cut by 5 bases, the J end by 7 bases, with 14 bases between. Per the germline V gene, CDR1 is LNHDA and CDR2 is SQIVND (reference sequence). The CDR3 DNA reads TGTGCCAGTAGTGACGACAGCCTGATTGAAGCTTTCTTT. Residues: CASSDDSLIEAFF.

The rearrangement links TRBV29-1 to TRBJ2-1, with D perhaps TRBD1 (6 bases). Germline V gene sequence: CDR1 SQVTM, CDR2 ANQGSEA. The CDR3 has 17 amino acids. With 6 bases removed from V and 10 bases from J, the gap between germline ends came to 31 bases. The CDR3 DNA sequence: TGCAGCGTCGAAAAAACAGGGTTAGGGGCAAAACACGGGGAGCAGTTCTTC. Translation gives CSVEKTGLGAKHGEQFF.

V is TRBV5-8 and J is TRBJ2-1; D may be TRBD2 (5 bases). CDR3 length: 15 residues. V lost 4 bases, J lost 3 bases, and 14 bases lay in between. Germline loops: CDR1 SGHTS, CDR2 YDEGEE. DNA for the CDR3: TGTGCCAGCAGCCCGAAGCGGAGACACTACAATGAGCAGTTCTTC. This gives the protein CASSPKRRHYNEQFF. Full variable domain (missing parts from reference TRBV5-8 and TRBJ2-1): EAGVTQSPTHLIKTRGQQATLRCSPISGHTSVYWYQQALGLGLQFLLWYDEGEERNRGNFPPRFSGRQFPNYSSELNVNALELEDSALYLCASSPKRRHYNEQFFGPGTRLTVL.

The chain has TRBV7-2 and TRBJ2-2; D may be TRBD2 (5 bases). The CDR3 sequence is 15 residues long. CDR1 is SGHTA and CDR2 is FQGNSA in the germline V gene. V was trimmed by 5 bases and J by 5 bases, leaving 15 bases between them. The CDR3 DNA sequence: TGTGCCAGCAGCCCCAGTGGATGGAGGACCGGGGAGCTGTTTTTT. This sequence encodes CASSPSGWRTGELFF.

This clone showed up just once. The chain has TRBV4-1 and TRBJ1-4, with D maybe TRBD1 (6 bases). CDR1 and CDR2 (germline): MGHRA, YSYEKL. There are 16 residues in the CDR3. V lost 4 bases, J lost 2 bases, and 14 bases lay in between. The chain's CDR3 is CASSPQNRDTNEKLFF. The CDR3 bases are TGCGCCAGCAGCCCCCAAAACAGGGATACTAATGAAAAACTGTTTTTT.

J is TRBJ1-5 and V is TRBV27; D unclear. The germline gives CDR1 MNHEY, CDR2 SMNVEV (reference sequence). V lost 5 bases to trimming and J lost 0 bases, with 26 bases between them. CDR3 size: 20 residues. The DNA of the CDR3 is TGTGCCAGCAGTCCCCGGTGGGCGCTCCAGGCTATGGATAGCAATCAGCCCCAGCATTTT. Encoded protein: CASSPRWALQAMDSNQPQHF.

This chain joins TRBV5-6 and TRBJ1-6; D gene unclear. Germline V gene data show CDR1 as SGHDT and CDR2 as YYEEEE. The CDR3 contains 13 residues. The V and J ends lost 4 bases and 8 bases respectively, with 10 bases between them. CDR3: CASSRDSDSPLHF. The CDR3, as DNA: TGTGCCAGCAGCCGTGATTCGGATTCACCCCTCCACTTT.

The chain links TRBV5-6 to TRBJ2-7, with TRBD2 matching 10 bases. The CDR3 consists of 18 residues. Germline V gene data show CDR1 as SGHDT and CDR2 as YYEEEE. The trim removed 4 bases at V and 0 bases at J, leaving 13 bases unmatched. In nucleotides, the CDR3 is TGTGCCAGCAGCATGAGAGGACTAGCGGCCATAAGCTCCTACGAGCAGTACTTC. It is translated as CASSMRGLAAISSYEQYF.

The chain recombines TRBV19 with TRBJ1-1, with TRBD1 as a possible D gene (6 bases). This CDR3 contains 13 residues. Germline V gene sequence: CDR1 LNHDA, CDR2 SQIVND (reference sequence). V dropped 9 bases and J dropped 7 bases, with 18 bases sitting between them. This CDR3 is CASKKDSTCEAFF. As DNA, the CDR3 is TGTGCCAGCAAGAAGGACAGTACTTGTGAAGCTTTCTTT.

This clone was detected a few times. The chain combines TRBV19 with TRBJ2-3, with 7 bases aligning to TRBD1. CDR3 length: 16 residues. Trimming took 5 bases from V and 1 from J; bases not matched to a gene: 9. Germline loops: CDR1 LNHDA, CDR2 SQIVND (reference sequence). The CDR3 nucleotides are TGTGCCAGTAGTTTTCTACAGGGGCAGGGCACAGATACGCAGTATTTT. Its translation is CASSFLQGQGTDTQYF.

In DNA form, the CDR3 reads TGTGCCAGCAGCCCACGGAGACAGGGTCGCTATGGCTACACCTTC. It yields the protein CASSPRRQGRYGYTF. The chain combines TRBV9 with TRBJ1-2; 7 positions agree with TRBD1. CDR1 and CDR2 (germline): SGDLS, YYNGEE. The V and J ends lost 4 bases and 4 bases, in that order; junction bases with no gene match: 10. The CDR3 spans 15 residues.

The chain is built from TRBV6-1 and TRBJ1-2, with a tentative D call TRBD1 (5 bases). The germline V and J ends were trimmed by 7 bases and 4 bases, with 16 bases remaining between them. This CDR3 is built from 14 residues. CDR1 is MNHNS and CDR2 is SASEGT in the germline V gene. CDR3 protein: CASTTELRIYGYTF. As DNA, the CDR3 is TGTGCCAGCACGACAGAGCTAAGGATCTATGGCTACACCTTC.

The V and J genes are TRBV5-4 and TRBJ2-3; 10 positions agree with TRBD2. Germline V gene lookup returns CDR1 SGHNT and CDR2 YYREEE (reference sequence). J was trimmed by 3 bases and V by 4 bases; bases with no gene match: 14. The CDR3 sequence is 18 residues long. This CDR3 reads CASSPRTSGRIGTDTQYF. CDR3 nucleotides: TGTGCCAGCAGCCCCCGGACTAGCGGAAGAATCGGTACAGATACGCAGTATTTT.

The chain combines TRBV18 with TRBJ1-5; tentatively, D is TRBD1 (5 bases). V was cut by 2 bases and J by 5 bases, with 10 bases left in between. The germline V gene has CDR1 KGHSH and CDR2 LQKENI. The CDR3 consists of 14 residues. CDR3 DNA sequence: TGTGCCAGCTCACCAAATACAGGCTATCAGCCCCAGCATTTT. Its protein is CASSPNTGYQPQHF.

This clone was picked up one time. V usage is TRBV5-1 and J usage is TRBJ2-7, with TRBD2 matching over 8 bases. Germline CDR1 reads SGHRS; CDR2 reads YFSETQ. There are 13 residues in the CDR3. Germline trimming cut 4 bases from V and 5 bases from J; bases unmatched to any gene: 5. CDR3 sequence (DNA): TGCGCCAGCAGCCCGGGACTAGAGGACGAGCAGTACTTC. As protein: CASSPGLEDEQYF.